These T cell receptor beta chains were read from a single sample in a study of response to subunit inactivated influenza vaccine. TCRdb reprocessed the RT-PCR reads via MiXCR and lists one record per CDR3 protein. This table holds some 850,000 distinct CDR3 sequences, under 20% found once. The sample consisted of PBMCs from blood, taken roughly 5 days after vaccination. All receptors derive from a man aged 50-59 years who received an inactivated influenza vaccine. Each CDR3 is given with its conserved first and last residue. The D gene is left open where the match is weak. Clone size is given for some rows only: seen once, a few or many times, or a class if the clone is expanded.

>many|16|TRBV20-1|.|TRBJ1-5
CSATRPFSDSNQPQHF
TGCAGTGCCACACGACCCTTTTCGGATAGCAATCAGCCCCAGCATTTT
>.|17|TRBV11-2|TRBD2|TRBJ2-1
CASSLYSLAGEGNEQFF
TGTGCCAGCAGTCTCTATTCGTTAGCGGGAGAAGGCAATGAGCAGTTCTTC
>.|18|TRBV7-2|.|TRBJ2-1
CASSLGPRGLLTYNEQFF
TGTGCCAGCAGCTTAGGGCCTCGGGGGCTTCTAACCTACAATGAGCAGTTCTTC
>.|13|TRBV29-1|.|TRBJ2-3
CSAEPAGTDTQYF
TGCAGCGCCGAGCCCGCAGGGACAGATACGCAGTATTTT
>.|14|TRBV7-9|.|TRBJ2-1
CASSSPSSYNEQFF
TGTGCCAGCAGCTCTCCGAGCTCCTACAATGAGCAGTTCTTC
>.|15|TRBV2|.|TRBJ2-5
CASSTLTGDQETQYF
TGTGCCAGCAGTACCTTGACAGGAGACCAAGAGACCCAGTACTTC
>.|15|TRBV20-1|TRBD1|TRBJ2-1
CSASPRTGRYNEQFF
TGCAGTGCTAGCCCCCGGACAGGGCGTTACAATGAGCAGTTCTTC
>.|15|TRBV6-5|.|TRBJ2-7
CASSYSNMGTYEQYF
TGTGCCAGCAGTTACTCGAATATGGGTACCTACGAGCAGTACTTC
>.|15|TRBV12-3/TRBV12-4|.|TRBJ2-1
CASSPQAGNYNEQFF
TGTGCCAGCAGCCCCCAGGCCGGGAACTACAATGAGCAGTTCTTC
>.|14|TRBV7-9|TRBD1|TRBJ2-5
CASSSYRGQETQYF
TGTGCCAGCAGCTCCTACAGGGGTCAAGAGACCCAGTACTTC
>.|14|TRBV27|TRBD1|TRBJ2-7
CASISQGALGEQYF
TGTGCCAGCATCTCGCAGGGGGCGTTAGGAGAGCAGTACTTC
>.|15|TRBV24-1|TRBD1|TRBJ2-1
CATSVPGGPYNEQFF
TGTGCCACCAGTGTTCCAGGGGGCCCCTACAATGAGCAGTTCTTC
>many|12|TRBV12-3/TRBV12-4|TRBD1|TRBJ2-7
CASSWDRYEQYF
TGTGCCAGCAGCTGGGACAGATACGAGCAGTACTTC
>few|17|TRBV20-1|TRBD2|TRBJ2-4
CSARQLAGGLAKNIQYF
TGCAGTGCTAGACAGTTAGCGGGAGGCCTAGCCAAAAACATTCAGTACTTC
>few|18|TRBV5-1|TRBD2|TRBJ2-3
CASSLEVFGSGGANTQYF
TGCGCCAGCAGCCTTGAAGTGTTCGGGAGCGGGGGGGCGAATACGCAGTATTTT
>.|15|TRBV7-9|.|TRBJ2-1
CASSPARTPFDEQFF
TGTGCCAGCAGCCCCGCCAGGACCCCTTTCGATGAGCAGTTCTTC
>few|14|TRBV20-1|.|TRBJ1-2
CSARPGGLGYGYTF
TGCAGTGCCCGACCGGGGGGCCTCGGCTATGGCTACACCTTC
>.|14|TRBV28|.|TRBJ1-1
CASSPQGQLGEAFF
TGTGCCAGCAGTCCCCAGGGGCAACTCGGTGAAGCTTTCTTT
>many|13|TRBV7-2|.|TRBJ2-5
CASSPEGARTQYF
TGTGCCAGCAGCCCAGAAGGAGCTAGGACCCAGTACTTC
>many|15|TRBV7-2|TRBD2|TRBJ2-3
CASSLWREDGDTQYF
TGTGCCAGCAGCTTATGGCGGGAGGATGGGGATACGCAGTATTTT
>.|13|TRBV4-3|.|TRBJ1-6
CASSQELRSHLHF
TGCGCCAGCAGCCAAGAGCTTCGGTCACACCTCCACTTT
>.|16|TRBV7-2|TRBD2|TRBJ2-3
CASSLASSGSTDTQYF
TGTGCCAGCAGCTTAGCGAGTAGCGGGAGCACAGATACGCAGTATTTT
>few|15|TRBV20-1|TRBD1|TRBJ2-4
CSARETGIAKNIQYF
TGCAGTGCCCGAGAGACAGGGATAGCCAAAAACATTCAGTACTTC
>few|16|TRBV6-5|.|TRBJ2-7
CASSYSRSIGIHEQYF
TGTGCCAGCAGTTACTCGCGTAGTATCGGAATCCACGAGCAGTACTTC